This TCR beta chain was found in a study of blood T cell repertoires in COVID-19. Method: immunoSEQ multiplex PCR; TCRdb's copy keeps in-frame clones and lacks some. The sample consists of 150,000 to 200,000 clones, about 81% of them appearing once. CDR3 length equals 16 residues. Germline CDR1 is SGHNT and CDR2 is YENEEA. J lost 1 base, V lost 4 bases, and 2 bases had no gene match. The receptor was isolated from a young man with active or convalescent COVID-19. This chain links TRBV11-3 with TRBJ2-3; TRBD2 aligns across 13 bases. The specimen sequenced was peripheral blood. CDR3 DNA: TGTGCCAGCAGCTCGACTAGCGGGGGGCGCACAGATACGCAGTATTTT. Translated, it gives CASSSTSGGRTDTQYF.